Listed below are T cell receptor beta chains from one sample, sequenced in a study of T cells after yellow fever vaccination. Via MiXCR, TCRdb re-called the 5' RACE reads, giving one row per CDR3 protein. The data hold just under 600,000 distinct CDR3 sequences, with roughly 14% observed a single time. The specimen was PBMCs, collected on the day of the yellow fever booster vaccination. Source of these receptors: a man aged 25-45 years who received the YFV17D yellow fever vaccine. CDR3s include the opening cysteine and the closing phenylalanine or tryptophan. The D gene is left open where the match is weak. Not all rows give a size; the values are once, few, many and, for expanded clones, a class.

D: TRBD1; J: TRBJ2-3; size: few; V: TRBV29-1; DNA: TGCAGCGGTGTACCGGGACAGGGACGGATAGATACGCAGTATTTT; CDR3: CSGVPGQGRIDTQYF
D: .; J: TRBJ2-7; size: once; V: TRBV4-3; DNA: TGCGCCAGCAGCCAAGAATCCAGTACCAGCCTTTCCTACGAGCAGTACTTC; CDR3: CASSQESSTSLSYEQYF
D: .; J: TRBJ1-1; size: few; V: TRBV6-1; DNA: TGTGCCAGCAGCCTAACCTGGGCCGGGACTGAAGCTTTCTTT; CDR3: CASSLTWAGTEAFF
D: TRBD1; J: TRBJ1-1; size: .; V: TRBV9; DNA: TGTGCCAGCAGCCCGCGACAGGGTCCCACTGAAGCTTTCTTT; CDR3: CASSPRQGPTEAFF
D: TRBD2; J: TRBJ2-7; size: .; V: TRBV12-3/TRBV12-4; DNA: TGTGCCAGCAGTCTATCTAGCGGGACCGAGGGGCAGTACTTC; CDR3: CASSLSSGTEGQYF
D: TRBD1; J: TRBJ2-1; size: few; V: TRBV5-1; DNA: TGCGCCAGCAGCTTGGGGGACAGGGTCCCTCTCGATGAGCAGTTCTTC; CDR3: CASSLGDRVPLDEQFF
D: TRBD1; J: TRBJ2-2; size: few; V: TRBV25-1; DNA: TGTGCCAGCAGTCCACCCGGGACAGCGAACACCGGGGAGCTGTTTTTT; CDR3: CASSPPGTANTGELFF
D: .; J: TRBJ2-3; size: few; V: TRBV29-1; DNA: TGCAGCGTTGTGGGCCTCCTCGCTGGCGGTAGCACAGATACGCAGTATTTT; CDR3: CSVVGLLAGGSTDTQYF
D: TRBD2; J: TRBJ2-1; size: few; V: TRBV20-1; DNA: TGCAGTGCTAGAGCCACCGGGACTAGCGGGAGGGCTGAGCAGTTCTTC; CDR3: CSARATGTSGRAEQFF
D: TRBD1; J: TRBJ1-3; size: .; V: TRBV4-1; DNA: TGCGCCAGCAGCCATGGACAGGACTCTGGAAACACCATATATTTT; CDR3: CASSHGQDSGNTIYF
D: .; J: TRBJ2-5; size: .; V: TRBV10-3; DNA: TGTGCCATCAGTGAAATCGGTGAGACCCAGTACTTC; CDR3: CAISEIGETQYF
D: TRBD2; J: TRBJ2-3; size: many; V: TRBV6-5; DNA: TGTGCCAGCAGTTACTCTGGGGCACTCGGGAGGACAGATACGCAGTATTTT; CDR3: CASSYSGALGRTDTQYF
D: TRBD2; J: TRBJ2-1; size: few; V: TRBV20-1; DNA: TGCAGTGCTAGAGTCGGCGGGAGTCCGACTGAGCAGTTCTTC; CDR3: CSARVGGSPTEQFF
D: .; J: TRBJ2-7; size: .; V: TRBV19; DNA: TGTGCCAGTAGTCCGGCCACCCGAGGCTACGAGCAGTACTTC; CDR3: CASSPATRGYEQYF
D: .; J: TRBJ1-6; size: .; V: TRBV20-1; DNA: TGCAGTGCTAGTCCTGCGTTGAATTCACCCCTCCACTTT; CDR3: CSASPALNSPLHF
D: .; J: TRBJ2-3; size: once; V: TRBV9; DNA: TGTGCCAGCAGCGTGGACGGCCGAGATACGCAGTATTTT; CDR3: CASSVDGRDTQYF
D: .; J: TRBJ1-5; size: few; V: TRBV18; DNA: TGTGCCAGCTCACCAGGAGAAGGCAATCAGCCCCAGCATTTT; CDR3: CASSPGEGNQPQHF
D: .; J: TRBJ1-2; size: .; V: TRBV6-5; DNA: TGTGCCAGCATTAACAGGCCGCTTATTGGCTACACCTTC; CDR3: CASINRPLIGYTF
D: .; J: TRBJ1-1; size: .; V: TRBV5-6; DNA: TGTGCCAGCAGCTTGGCGATGCGGGGCGGCTGGGAAGCTTTCTTT; CDR3: CASSLAMRGGWEAFF
D: .; J: TRBJ1-2; size: .; V: TRBV5-1; DNA: TGCGCCAGCAGATTACCCCCTGAGCATGGCTACACCTTC; CDR3: CASRLPPEHGYTF
D: .; J: TRBJ2-6; size: few; V: TRBV7-6; DNA: TGTGCCAGCAGCCAAGAGGGGGGTTTTGGGGCCAACGTCCTGACTTTC; CDR3: CASSQEGGFGANVLTF
D: TRBD2; J: TRBJ2-3; size: few; V: TRBV7-8; DNA: TGTGCCAGCAGCTTAGCATCGCTAGCGGGGTCGATTAGCACAGATACGCAGTATTTT; CDR3: CASSLASLAGSISTDTQYF
D: .; J: TRBJ2-7; size: .; V: TRBV7-7; DNA: TGTGCTAGCAGCTTAAGGCCCGGGACGGAGGAGCAGTACTTC; CDR3: CASSLRPGTEEQYF
D: .; J: TRBJ2-3; size: many; V: TRBV7-2; DNA: TGTGCCAGCAGCTTAGGACAAGGTACTAGCACAGATACGCAGTATTTT; CDR3: CASSLGQGTSTDTQYF
D: TRBD2; J: TRBJ2-1; size: few; V: TRBV20-1; DNA: TGCAGTGCTAGTGGGACTAGCGGGAGGTTCTACAATGAGCAGTTCTTC; CDR3: CSASGTSGRFYNEQFF
D: .; J: TRBJ2-2; size: .; V: TRBV5-4; DNA: TGTGCCAGCCAGGCGGATAGCGGCGAGAACACCGGGGAGCTGTTTTTT; CDR3: CASQADSGENTGELFF
D: TRBD1; J: TRBJ1-6; size: .; V: TRBV7-8; DNA: TGTGCCAGCAGCCTAACCGGGACAGGAAATTCACCCCTCCACTTT; CDR3: CASSLTGTGNSPLHF
D: TRBD2; J: TRBJ2-1; size: few; V: TRBV3-1; DNA: TGTGCCAGCAGCCTCATAGCGGGAGGGCCTTCTGACAATGAGCAGTTCTTC; CDR3: CASSLIAGGPSDNEQFF
D: .; J: TRBJ2-1; size: .; V: TRBV5-6; DNA: TGTGCCAGCCGCTGGTCCAGGGACTCCTACAATGAGCAGTTCTTC; CDR3: CASRWSRDSYNEQFF
D: .; J: TRBJ2-7; size: many; V: TRBV11-2; DNA: TGTGCCAGCAGCTTATCCGTCAAGTCCTACGAGCAGTACTTC; CDR3: CASSLSVKSYEQYF
D: TRBD1; J: TRBJ1-1; size: few; V: TRBV11-2; DNA: TGTGCCAGCAGCCCAACCCAACAGGGGGGCACTGAAGCTTTCTTT; CDR3: CASSPTQQGGTEAFF
D: .; J: TRBJ2-4; size: .; V: TRBV3-1; DNA: TGTGCCAGCAGCCAGCGACAAGCCAAAAACATTCAGTACTTC; CDR3: CASSQRQAKNIQYF
D: .; J: TRBJ2-1; size: .; V: TRBV9; DNA: TGTGCCAGCAGCGTAGATAGTGGACCCCGGCTTGGTGAGCAGTTCTTC; CDR3: CASSVDSGPRLGEQFF
D: TRBD1; J: TRBJ2-1; size: few; V: TRBV12-3/TRBV12-4; DNA: TGTGCCAGCAGTTACGACAGGGGACGGTTCTTC; CDR3: CASSYDRGRFF
D: .; J: TRBJ1-6; size: .; V: TRBV10-3; DNA: TGTGCCATCAGTGAGGGTGAAGAGCAAAATTCACCCCTCCACTTT; CDR3: CAISEGEEQNSPLHF
D: .; J: TRBJ2-7; size: many; V: TRBV5-5; DNA: TGTGCCAGCACCGACGACTTTACCTACGAGCAGTACTTC; CDR3: CASTDDFTYEQYF
D: TRBD2; J: TRBJ2-1; size: few; V: TRBV7-2; DNA: TGTGCCAGCAGCTTTGCTGCTAGCGGGAGTGGCAATGAGCAGTTCTTC; CDR3: CASSFAASGSGNEQFF
D: .; J: TRBJ2-3; size: .; V: TRBV29-1; DNA: TGCAGCGTGGACTCGGACACCTCTAGCACAGATACGCAGTATTTT; CDR3: CSVDSDTSSTDTQYF
D: .; J: TRBJ2-5; size: .; V: TRBV29-1; DNA: TGCAGCGTTGGGTTGGGTAGCGGTCTAATAGAGACCCAGTACTTC; CDR3: CSVGLGSGLIETQYF
D: .; J: TRBJ2-1; size: .; V: TRBV24-1; DNA: TGTGCCTCCGCAAAGGGGCAGTACTACAATGAGCAGTTCTTC; CDR3: CASAKGQYYNEQFF
D: .; J: TRBJ2-1; size: few; V: TRBV30; DNA: TGTGCCTGGAGGGTAAGCTCCTACAATGAGCAGTTCTTC; CDR3: CAWRVSSYNEQFF
D: .; J: TRBJ2-1; size: .; V: TRBV3-1; DNA: TGTGCCAGCAGCCAAGACTCGACTAGTTTCAACAATGAGCAGTTCTTC; CDR3: CASSQDSTSFNNEQFF
D: .; J: TRBJ2-1; size: .; V: TRBV5-1; DNA: TGCGCCAGCAGCTTCGGTCGGGGGAATGAGCAGTTCTTC; CDR3: CASSFGRGNEQFF
D: .; J: TRBJ1-3; size: few; V: TRBV5-1; DNA: TGCGCCAGCAGCTTGTGGGGGAGCGCGGGAAACACCATATATTTT; CDR3: CASSLWGSAGNTIYF
D: TRBD1; J: TRBJ2-4; size: .; V: TRBV4-3; DNA: TGCGCCAGCAGCCAAGAAGCAGGGGGCTCGAGGGACATTCAGTACTTC; CDR3: CASSQEAGGSRDIQYF
D: .; J: TRBJ2-3; size: few; V: TRBV9; DNA: TGTGCCAGCAGCGTAGTACTCACAGATACGCAGTATTTT; CDR3: CASSVVLTDTQYF
D: .; J: TRBJ2-1; size: .; V: TRBV27; DNA: TGTGCCAGCAGTCCCAACCCCTACAATGAGCAGTTCTTC; CDR3: CASSPNPYNEQFF
D: .; J: TRBJ2-7; size: few; V: TRBV20-1; DNA: TGCAGTGCACGGCGGACCTACGAGCAGTACTTC; CDR3: CSARRTYEQYF